Listed below are T cell receptor beta chains from one sample, sequenced in a study of blood T cell repertoires in COVID-19. Using immunoSEQ multiplex PCR, the repertoire was profiled, and TCRdb retains in-frame clones only, with some absent. The table records under 300,000 clones, around four fifths of them present only once. The sequencing sample was made of peripheral blood. The receptors shown here come from a middle-aged woman with active or convalescent COVID-19. Both conserved end residues are part of each CDR3.

CDR3 length | V gene | CDR3 protein
14 | TRBV7-9 | CASSSGTGSYGYTF
12 | TRBV29-1 | CSVASGGEKLFF
12 | TRBV7-3 | CASSSTTGEQFF
14 | TRBV10-3 | CAISEPSAGTEAFF
16 | TRBV7-9 | CASSLVISGGAPEQFF
13 | TRBV28 | CASTTGGGDEQFF
15 | TRBV7-9 | CASSLGGGEVSPLHF
17 | TRBV27 | CASSLQLGTVANYGYTF
15 | TRBV11-2 | CASSQRRGSGNTIYF
16 | TRBV9 | CASSVRDRGPNTEAFF
16 | TRBV10-1 | CASSDTSDRGKYGYTF
15 | TRBV9 | CASSPRQSGANVLTF
15 | TRBV7-6 | CASSLGGGTGNTIYF
14 | TRBV7-9 | CASTGARANEKLFF
13 | TRBV10-2 | CATGTGGYQPQHF
16 | TRBV11-3 | CASSSGVAGSYNEQFF
12 | TRBV12-3/TRBV12-4 | CASSYEGTEAFF
16 | TRBV6-2/TRBV6-3 | CASSSTVDSSYNEQFF
13 | TRBV11-2 | CASSSGYLETQYF
17 | TRBV27 | CASSLFPMGGQTDTQYF
15 | TRBV5-5 | CASSLEQGRSQPQHF
15 | TRBV11-2 | CASSGAGYVNTEAFF
11 | TRBV28 | CASSYPGGLFF
16 | TRBV4-1 | CASSQVRGFYNSPLHF
15 | TRBV2 | CASSEERPSYNEQFF
16 | TRBV5-4 | CASSPSLAGGKETQYF
14 | TRBV19 | CASSNFLAKNIQYF
15 | TRBV9 | CASSVATGGQGGYTF
15 | TRBV19 | CASRTGQDGAQPQHF
14 | TRBV30 | CAWSVNSGDSPLHF
15 | TRBV7-6 | CASSLRTTSNYEQYF
15 | TRBV2 | CASSLAGSSYNEQFF
15 | TRBV6-5 | CASSYSGTGLNEQFF
14 | TRBV5-1 | CASSSTGGPDTQYF
13 | TRBV29-1 | CSTGARGDNEQFF
11 | TRBV29-1 | CSVEGQYEQYF